The clone carrying this T cell receptor (beta chain) was seen ten or more times. Its specificity is not known. The data stem from a study of neurological immune-mediated disorders. The cDNA came from 5'RACE with 10-nucleotide random UMIs. A single record per CDR3 protein comes from TCRdb applying MiXCR to the 5' RACE reads. The repertoire includes roughly 30,000 distinct CDR3 sequences, approximately 5% of them detected once, and about 2.1% sits in the top ten. Study results and limitations: The study found the most TCR clonal expansion in HTLV-1-associated myelopathy and the least in multiple sclerosis, below healthy controls. No CDR3 amino acid sequences were shared by expanded clones across subjects, suggesting private repertoires in all groups.

The V gene's germline CDR1 is MDHEN and CDR2 SYDVKM. The CDR3 length is 14 residues. With 9 bases removed from V and 7 bases from J, the gap between germline ends came to 19 bases. Sorted libraries drew on about a million CD4+ or CD8+ T cells. The clonotype was recovered from a woman aged 50 to 60 in good health. Sequenced sample: CD4+ T cells from blood. The chain joins TRBV28 to TRBJ2-1; TRBD2 is a possible D gene (6 bases). The CDR3 DNA follows: TGTGCCAGTCAGGAGGGCCGATTTGGTAATGAGCAGTTCTTC. Amino acid sequence: CASQEGRFGNEQFF.